Listed below are T cell receptor beta chains from one sample, sequenced in a study of siplizumab effects on memory and regulatory T cells. Measured with immunoSEQ multiplex PCR; TCRdb has only the in-frame clones, and not every one. The data show approximately 52,000 clones, with about 97% seen just once and approximately 0.6% held by the top ten. Material: naive CD4+ T cells sorted from blood. The source of these receptors is a human donor in good health. The CDR3 runs from the conserved cysteine through the conserved F or W. A D gene is named only where the DNA matches it firmly. Some rows have no size entry. The others give once, few or many, or a class for an expanded clone.

J gene: TRBJ2-7; clone size: .; V gene: TRBV6-6; D gene: .; CDR3 DNA: TGTGCCAGCAGCTGGGACATCCTCTACGAGCAGTACTTC; CDR3 protein: CASSWDILYEQYF
J gene: TRBJ2-5; clone size: .; V gene: TRBV11-3; D gene: .; CDR3 DNA: TGTGCCAGCAGCTTACGGCGAACTCGCGATGAGACCCAGTACTTC; CDR3 protein: CASSLRRTRDETQYF
J gene: TRBJ1-2; clone size: once; V gene: TRBV5-1; D gene: .; CDR3 DNA: TGCGCCAGCAGCCCGGACAGTCCCTATGGCTACACCTTC; CDR3 protein: CASSPDSPYGYTF
J gene: TRBJ2-1; clone size: .; V gene: TRBV5-6; D gene: .; CDR3 DNA: TGTGCCAGCAGCTTGGCGGCCGCGGGCTACAATGAGCAGTTCTTC; CDR3 protein: CASSLAAAGYNEQFF
J gene: TRBJ2-7; clone size: .; V gene: TRBV14; D gene: .; CDR3 DNA: TGTGCCAGCAGCCCGACGGGCAACTACGAGCAGTACTTC; CDR3 protein: CASSPTGNYEQYF
J gene: TRBJ2-2; clone size: once; V gene: TRBV5-1; D gene: .; CDR3 DNA: TGCGCCAGCAGCCACCCCCCTGGTTCAGGCGGGGAGCTGTTTTTT; CDR3 protein: CASSHPPGSGGELFF
J gene: TRBJ1-3; clone size: .; V gene: TRBV29-1; D gene: .; CDR3 DNA: TGCAGCGTAGCAACAGGGGGAAACACCATATATTTT; CDR3 protein: CSVATGGNTIYF
J gene: TRBJ1-1; clone size: .; V gene: TRBV7-9; D gene: TRBD1; CDR3 DNA: TGTGCCAGTCTGATGGACAGGGGGGACACTGAAGCTTTCTTT; CDR3 protein: CASLMDRGDTEAFF
J gene: TRBJ2-1; clone size: .; V gene: TRBV9; D gene: TRBD1; CDR3 DNA: TGTGCCAGCAGGGCGGGACAGGGGGACGGTGAGCAGTTCTTC; CDR3 protein: CASRAGQGDGEQFF
J gene: TRBJ2-7; clone size: few; V gene: TRBV4-1; D gene: .; CDR3 DNA: TGCGCCAGCAGCCAATCTTTCGAGCAGTACTTC; CDR3 protein: CASSQSFEQYF
J gene: TRBJ2-6; clone size: .; V gene: TRBV6-1; D gene: TRBD1; CDR3 DNA: TGTGCCAGCAGTGCCGGGACAGGGGTTACTGGGGCCAACGTCCTGACTTTC; CDR3 protein: CASSAGTGVTGANVLTF
J gene: TRBJ2-1; clone size: .; V gene: TRBV6-1; D gene: .; CDR3 DNA: TGTGCCATCCCCGGGGCTATCACTCACAATGAGCAGTTCTTC; CDR3 protein: CAIPGAITHNEQFF
J gene: TRBJ2-7; clone size: .; V gene: TRBV25-1; D gene: TRBD1; CDR3 DNA: TGTGCTTCGACAGGGACCCAAGTTGAGCAGTACTTC; CDR3 protein: CASTGTQVEQYF